This section outlines one TCR beta chain sequence together with its context. What it recognizes is unknown. A sample-barcoded 5' primer and a J-beta primer mix were used in a second PCR of roughly 7 to 11 cycles. MiXCR, run by TCRdb on the 5' RACE reads, gives a single entry per CDR3 protein. The table lists roughly 2 million distinct CDR3 sequences, 40% to 55% of them singletons. These data belong to a study of blood T cells in healthy people across ages. Points from the study as a whole: Older age coincided with a roughly linear decline in TCR beta diversity per million T cells. Unknown donor CMV status possibly confounded expanded clonotype changes.

Germline V gives CDR1 SGDLS, CDR2 YYNGEE. V was cut by 0 bases and J by 0 bases, with 8 bases left in between. This CDR3 comprises 15 residues. The sample comprised blood. This clonotype was obtained from a woman in her thirties or forties in good health. The chain is built from TRBV9 and TRBJ2-3; D is ambiguous. The CDR3 is CASSVAKPSTDTQYF. In DNA, the CDR3 is TGTGCCAGCAGCGTAGCTAAGCCTAGCACAGATACGCAGTATTTT.